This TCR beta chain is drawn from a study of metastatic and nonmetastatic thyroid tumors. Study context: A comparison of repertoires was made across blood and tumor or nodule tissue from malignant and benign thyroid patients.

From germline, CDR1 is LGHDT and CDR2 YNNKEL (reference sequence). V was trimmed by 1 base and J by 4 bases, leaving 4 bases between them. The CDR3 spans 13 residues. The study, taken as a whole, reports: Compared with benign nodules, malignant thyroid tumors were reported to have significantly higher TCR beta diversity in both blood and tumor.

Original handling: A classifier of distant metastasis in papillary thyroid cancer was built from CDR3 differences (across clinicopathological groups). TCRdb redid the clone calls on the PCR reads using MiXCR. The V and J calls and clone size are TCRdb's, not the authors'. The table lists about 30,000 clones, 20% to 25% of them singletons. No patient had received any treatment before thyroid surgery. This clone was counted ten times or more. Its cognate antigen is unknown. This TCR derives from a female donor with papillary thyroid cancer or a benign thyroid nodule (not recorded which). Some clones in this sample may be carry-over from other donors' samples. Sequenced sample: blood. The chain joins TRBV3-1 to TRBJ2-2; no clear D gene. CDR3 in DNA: TGTGCCAGCAGCCAAGCCCGCACCGGGGAGCTGTTTTTT. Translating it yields CASSQARTGELFF. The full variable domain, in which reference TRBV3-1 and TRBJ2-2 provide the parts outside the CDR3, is DTAVSQTPKYLVTQMGNDKSIKCEQNLGHDTMYWYKQDSKKFLKIMFSYNNKELIINETVPNRFSPKSPDKAHLNLHINSLELGDSAVYFCASSQARTGELFFGEGSRLTVL.